The 29 T cell receptor beta chains below all came from one sample that was sequenced in a study of cytomegalovirus exposure and HLA in healthy donors. PCR involved 60 Vbeta and 13 Jbeta primers. Sequencing was performed with immunoSEQ multiplex PCR; in TCRdb, only in-frame clones are kept and a portion is missing. Of 100,000 to 150,000 clones in the sample, approximately 78% were seen once. The sample comprised PBMCs. The receptors stem from a woman aged 45 to 65 in good health and CMV-seropositive.

This chain links TRBV19 with TRBJ1-5; D unresolved. The CDR3 is 13 amino acids. V lost 4 bases and J 3 bases, leaving 7 bases between the germline ends. CDR1 and CDR2 from the germline V gene are LNHDA and SQIVND (reference sequence). The CDR3 reads CASSRAINQPQHF. The CDR3 region has the DNA TGTGCCAGTAGTAGAGCCATCAATCAGCCCCAGCATTTT.

As for this clone: This same CDR3 is encoded by further DNA sequences in the sample. V is TRBV7-9 and J is TRBJ2-7; D possibly corresponds to TRBD2 (5 bases). Trimming stripped 5 bases from V and 1 base from J, with 12 bases between. Germline V gene data show CDR1 as SEHNR and CDR2 as FQNEAQ (reference sequence). The CDR3 runs 14 residues. This CDR3 is CASSPPTGSYEQYF. CDR3 sequence (DNA): TGTGCCAGCAGCCCACCGACGGGGTCCTACGAGCAGTACTTC. Full variable domain (outside the CDR3, taken from reference TRBV7-9 and TRBJ2-7): DTGVSQNPRHKITKRGQNVTFRCDPISEHNRLYWYRQTLGQGPEFLTYFQNEAQLEKSRLLSDRFSAERPKGSFSTLEIQRTEQGDSAMYLCASSPPTGSYEQYFGPGTRLTVT.

The V call is TRBV5-1, the J call TRBJ2-4, with 9 bases identical to TRBD1. With V trimmed by 0 bases and J by 6 bases, 4 bases remained unmatched. The CDR3 contains 15 residues. Germline values: CDR1 SGHRS, CDR2 YFSETQ. As DNA, the CDR3 is TGCGCCAGCAGCTTGGGCCCGGGACAGGGAAACATTCAGTACTTC. Amino acids: CASSLGPGQGNIQYF.

The chain has TRBV11-1 and TRBJ2-3, with 7 positions matching TRBD2. The CDR3 has 15 residues. V was clipped by 3 bases and J by 2 bases; unmatched bases: 5. CDR1 and CDR2 (germline): SGHAT, FQDESV (reference sequence). CDR3 residues: CASSFGGTNTDTQYF. In DNA, the CDR3 is TGTGCCAGCAGCTTCGGAGGGACTAACACAGATACGCAGTATTTT.

The CDR3 protein is CASSQEELAGVTGELFF. The CDR3, as DNA: TGTGCCAGCAGCCAAGAAGAACTAGCGGGAGTAACCGGGGAGCTGTTTTTT. The chain has TRBV4-2 and TRBJ2-2; TRBD2 aligns across 11 bases. Losses at the gene ends were 0 bases for V and 5 bases for J; bases not matched to a gene: 5. CDR3 length: 17 residues. Germline V gene lookup returns CDR1 LGHNA and CDR2 YNFKEQ.

V and J are TRBV5-4 and TRBJ1-4; 8 positions match TRBD1. J was trimmed by 5 bases and V by 4 bases; bases with no gene match: 4. Germline V gene lookup returns CDR1 SGHNT and CDR2 YYREEE (reference sequence). The CDR3 runs 14 residues. This chain's CDR3 is CASSPGQENEKLFF. The CDR3, as DNA: TGTGCCAGCAGCCCGGGACAGGAAAATGAAAAACTGTTTTTT.

This clone was counted only a few times. The chain couples TRBV5-1 to TRBJ2-5; 15 nucleotides agree with TRBD2. The germline CDR1 and CDR2 sequences are SGHRS and YFSETQ. The CDR3 is 16 amino acids. With V trimmed by 2 bases and J by 5 bases, 4 bases remained unmatched. The CDR3 DNA follows: TGCGCCAGCAGCTTTGGGACTAGCGGGGGGTCGGAGACCCAGTACTTC. As protein: CASSFGTSGGSETQYF. The whole variable domain, filled in from reference TRBV5-1 and TRBJ2-5, reads KAGVTQTPRYLIKTRGQQVTLSCSPISGHRSVSWYQQTPGQGLQFLFEYFSETQRNKGNFPGRFSGRQFSNSRSEMNVSTLELGDSALYLCASSFGTSGGSETQYFGPGTRLLVL.

CDR3 coding DNA: TGTGCCAGCAGGACCGGGACAGGGATGTTTGAGCAGTACTTC. Amino acids: CASRTGTGMFEQYF. The rearrangement uses TRBV6-6 and TRBJ2-7; 9 nucleotides match TRBD1. V was pared by 6 bases and J by 7 bases, with 10 bases of the junction left unmatched. CDR3 length equals 14 residues. CDR1 is MNHNY, CDR2 SVGAGI, per germline (reference sequence).

The chain links TRBV5-5 to TRBJ2-1; D is perhaps TRBD2 (5 bases). Trimming cost V 6 bases and J 0 bases, with 13 bases left between them. The CDR3 covers 15 residues. The germline CDR1 and CDR2 sequences are SGHKS and YYEKEE (reference sequence). The CDR3 is CASTSRADSYNEQFF. As DNA, the CDR3 is TGTGCCAGCACCTCTAGAGCGGACTCCTACAATGAGCAGTTCTTC. Full variable domain (remainder filled in from reference TRBV5-5 and TRBJ2-1): DAGVTQSPTHLIKTRGQQVTLRCSPISGHKSVSWYQQVLGQGPQFIFQYYEKEERGRGNFPDRFSARQFPNYSSELNVNALLLGDSALYLCASTSRADSYNEQFFGPGTRLTVL.

The chain uses TRBV19 and TRBJ1-5; no firm D call. Trimming removed 7 bases from V and 5 bases from J, with 9 bases in between. Per germline, CDR1 LNHDA and CDR2 SQIVND (reference sequence). The CDR3 covers 12 residues. Here the CDR3 DNA reads TGTGCCAGTACCTCAGCGGATCAGCCCCAGCATTTT. It translates to CASTSADQPQHF.

The chain uses TRBV4-1 and TRBJ2-1, with 10 bases fitting TRBD2. In germline, CDR1 is MGHRA, CDR2 YSYEKL. The CDR3 is made up of 18 amino acids. With 2 bases clipped from V and 5 bases from J, the junction kept 12 bases outside the gene matches. Here the CDR3 DNA reads TGCGCCAGCAGCCAAAGGGTAGCGGGAGGAGGGGTCCACAATGAGCAGTTCTTC. It translates to CASSQRVAGGGVHNEQFF.

This clone was counted between two and nine times. The V and J genes are TRBV4-2 and TRBJ1-1; TRBD1 agrees at 7 bases. This CDR3 contains 13 residues. CDR1 is LGHNA and CDR2 is YNFKEQ in the germline V gene. The V segment lost 8 bases and the J segment 11 bases; nucleotides outside the gene matches: 14. The CDR3 coding sequence is TGTGCCAGCGCTAGACAGGGACCGTCCGAGGCTTTCTTT. Translated, it gives CASARQGPSEAFF.

This sequence joins TRBV28 and TRBJ2-2, with 8 bases lining up with TRBD1. The germline CDR1 and CDR2 sequences are MDHEN and SYDVKM. The CDR3 totals 17 residues. V gave up 3 bases and J gave up 4 bases; unmatched junction bases: 10. The CDR3 region has the DNA TGTGCCAGCAGTTTCGAGACAGGGGTCGGGAGCACCGGGGAGCTGTTTTTT. Its translation is CASSFETGVGSTGELFF.

The V gene is TRBV15, the J gene TRBJ1-1; tentatively, D is TRBD1 (5 bases). In germline, CDR1 is LNHNV, CDR2 YYDKDF (reference sequence). With 5 bases removed from V and 0 bases from J, the gap between germline ends came to 13 bases. The CDR3 is 15 residues long. The CDR3 is CATSGRQNMNTEAFF. The CDR3 nucleotides read TGTGCCACCAGCGGTAGACAGAACATGAACACTGAAGCTTTCTTT.

The chain combines TRBV10-3 with TRBJ2-5; D perhaps matches TRBD2 (6 bases). CDR1 is ENHRY and CDR2 is SYGVKD in the germline V gene. Trimming removed 11 bases from V and 4 bases from J, with 14 bases in between. There are 12 residues in the CDR3. In DNA, the CDR3 is TGTGCCTCTCTGGCCGGGGGAGAGACCCAGTACTTC. Encoded protein: CASLAGGETQYF.

The chain uses TRBV11-2 and TRBJ2-5; TRBD1 matches 8 bases. Germline V gene lookup returns CDR1 SGHAT and CDR2 FQNNGV. The CDR3 runs 13 residues. The V gene end was trimmed by 6 bases and the J gene end by 7 bases; junction bases not matched to a gene: 7. The CDR3 bases are TGTGCCAGCAGTCGGACAGGGAAGGTGACCCAGTACTTC. Its translation: CASSRTGKVTQYF.

The V gene is TRBV19, the J gene TRBJ2-1, with TRBD2 matching 8 bases. The V gene end was trimmed by 1 base and the J gene end by 8 bases; junction bases not matched to a gene: 7. The germline gives CDR1 LNHDA, CDR2 SQIVND (reference sequence). This CDR3 contains 15 residues. The CDR3 nucleotides are TGTGCCAGTAGTATAGCGGCGGGGGGAGCCGATGAGCAGTTCTTC. It specifies CASSIAAGGADEQFF.

The chain carries TRBV6-5 and TRBJ1-6; D possibly corresponds to TRBD1 (6 bases). Trimming left V 6 bases short and J 7 bases short, with 13 bases between. The germline gives CDR1 MNHEY, CDR2 SVGAGI. The CDR3 loop spans 14 amino acids. For the CDR3, the DNA is TGTGCCAGCAGCCCGGACAGCGAGAATTCACCCCTCCACTTT. It codes for CASSPDSENSPLHF.

The V gene is TRBV18, the J gene TRBJ2-2; no reliable D call. V was shortened by 0 bases and J by 8 bases, with 4 bases between the two germline ends. This CDR3 region has 12 residues. Per germline, CDR1 KGHSH and CDR2 LQKENI. CDR3 loop: CASSPPYGELFF. Written as DNA, the CDR3 is TGTGCCAGCTCACCACCCTATGGGGAGCTGTTTTTT.

The gene calls are TRBV2 and TRBJ1-5; the D gene is possibly TRBD1 (6 bases). Germline V gene lookup returns CDR1 SNHLY and CDR2 FYNNEI. The CDR3 sequence is 14 residues long. Trimming shortened V by 3 bases and J by 4 bases, and 10 bases separated the two germline ends. In DNA, the CDR3 is TGTGCCAGCAGTGATACAGGGAGAAATCAGCCCCAGCATTTT. Amino acids: CASSDTGRNQPQHF.

The count of this clone is one. The chain couples TRBV5-6 to TRBJ2-3; tentatively, D is TRBD1 (6 bases). Germline V gene data show CDR1 as SGHDT and CDR2 as YYEEEE. V was pared by 3 bases and J by 2 bases, with 25 bases between. The CDR3 runs 19 residues. CDR3 sequence: CASSYQLGAIPPNTDTQYF. CDR3 DNA: TGTGCCAGCAGCTACCAGTTGGGGGCGATTCCCCCAAACACAGATACGCAGTATTTT.

This sequence joins TRBV11-1 and TRBJ2-1; the match to TRBD2 covers 8 bases. Germline V gene data show CDR1 as SGHAT and CDR2 as FQDESV (reference sequence). J lost 4 bases, V lost 2 bases, and 10 bases had no gene match. There are 17 residues in the CDR3. The CDR3 spells CASSLPRGSGVYNEQFF. For the CDR3, the DNA is TGTGCCAGCAGCTTACCTAGGGGTAGCGGGGTTTACAATGAGCAGTTCTTC.

The rearrangement uses TRBV2 and TRBJ1-1; TRBD1 agrees at 10 bases. Germline CDR1 reads SNHLY; CDR2 reads FYNNEI. J was trimmed by 3 bases and V by 4 bases; bases with no gene match: 2. CDR3 length: 14 amino acids. CDR3 DNA: TGTGCCAGCAGTGGGACAGGGGGACACACTGAAGCTTTCTTT. It codes for CASSGTGGHTEAFF.

The chain recombines TRBV7-3 with TRBJ2-1; 7 bases line up with TRBD2. The CDR3 extends over 16 amino acids. Germline V CDR1 and CDR2: SGHTA, FQGTGA. J was trimmed by 7 bases and V by 4 bases; bases with no gene match: 13. The CDR3 region has the DNA TGTGCCAGCAGCTCACAAGGGGCAAGCGGGAAGAATGAGCAGTTCTTC. It translates to CASSSQGASGKNEQFF.

The V and J genes are TRBV19 and TRBJ1-1; tentative D call: TRBD1 (6 bases). The CDR3 is made up of 15 amino acids. Germline CDR1 reads LNHDA; CDR2 reads SQIVND (reference sequence). The ends were cut back, 4 bases at V and 3 bases at J, with 15 bases in the middle. CDR3 protein: CASSNRGGADTEAFF. CDR3 in DNA: TGTGCCAGTAGTAATAGGGGGGGCGCGGACACTGAAGCTTTCTTT.

This chain uses TRBV11-1 with TRBJ2-7, with no clear D. Trimming cost V 5 bases and J 0 bases, with 11 bases left between them. The CDR3 is made up of 14 amino acids. The germline gives CDR1 SGHAT, CDR2 FQDESV (reference sequence). The CDR3 region has the DNA TGTGCCAGCAGCACGTTTACAGCCTCCTACGAGCAGTACTTC. This gives the protein CASSTFTASYEQYF.

This sequence joins TRBV25-1 and TRBJ1-2; 9 bases are shared with TRBD1. The CDR3 has 16 amino acids. Looked up from germline, CDR1 is MGHDK and CDR2 is SYGVNS. V lost 4 bases to trimming and J lost 4 bases; unmatched junction nucleotides: 10. The CDR3 reads CASSGLRTGEGYGYTF. CDR3 sequence (DNA): TGTGCCAGCAGTGGCCTTAGGACAGGGGAAGGCTATGGCTACACCTTC.

This clone came up once. The CDR3 nucleotides are TGCGCCAGCAGCCAAGAGCCCGCGGGGGACGACGGGGAGCTGTTTTTT. Translation: CASSQEPAGDDGELFF. The chain carries TRBV4-3 and TRBJ2-2, with TRBD2 identical over 7 bases. Germline V gene lookup returns CDR1 LGHNA and CDR2 YSLEER. This CDR3 spans 16 amino acids. V gave up 0 bases and J gave up 7 bases; unmatched junction bases: 8.

The chain joins TRBV5-4 to TRBJ1-2, with D possibly TRBD1 on 6 matching bases. Germline loops: CDR1 SGHNT, CDR2 YYREEE (reference sequence). The CDR3 totals 14 residues. V was pared by 3 bases and J by 6 bases, with 15 bases between. The CDR3 DNA sequence: TGTGCCAGCAGCTCCTACAGGGATCGAGATGGCTACACCTTC. Residues: CASSSYRDRDGYTF.